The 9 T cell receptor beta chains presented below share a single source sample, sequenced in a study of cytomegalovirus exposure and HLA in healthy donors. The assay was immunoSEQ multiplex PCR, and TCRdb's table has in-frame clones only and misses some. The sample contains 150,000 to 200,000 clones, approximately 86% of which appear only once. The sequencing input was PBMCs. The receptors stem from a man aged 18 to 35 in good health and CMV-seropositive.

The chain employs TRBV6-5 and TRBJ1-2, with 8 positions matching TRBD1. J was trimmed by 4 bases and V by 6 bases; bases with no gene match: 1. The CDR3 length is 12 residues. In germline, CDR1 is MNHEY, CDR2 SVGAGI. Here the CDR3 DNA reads TGTGCCAGCAGGGGACAGGCCTATGGCTACACCTTC. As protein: CASRGQAYGYTF.

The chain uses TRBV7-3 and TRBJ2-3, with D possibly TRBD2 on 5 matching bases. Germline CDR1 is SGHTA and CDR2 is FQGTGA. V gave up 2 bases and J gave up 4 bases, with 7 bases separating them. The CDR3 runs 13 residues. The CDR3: CASSLGLADTQYF. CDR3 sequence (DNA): TGTGCCAGCAGCTTAGGACTGGCAGATACGCAGTATTTT.

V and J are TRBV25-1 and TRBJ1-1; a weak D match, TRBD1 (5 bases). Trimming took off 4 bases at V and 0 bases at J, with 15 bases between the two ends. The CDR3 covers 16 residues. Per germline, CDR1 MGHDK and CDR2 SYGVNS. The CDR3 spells CASSATGMGMNTEAFF. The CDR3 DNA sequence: TGTGCCAGCAGTGCCACAGGCATGGGAATGAACACTGAAGCTTTCTTT.

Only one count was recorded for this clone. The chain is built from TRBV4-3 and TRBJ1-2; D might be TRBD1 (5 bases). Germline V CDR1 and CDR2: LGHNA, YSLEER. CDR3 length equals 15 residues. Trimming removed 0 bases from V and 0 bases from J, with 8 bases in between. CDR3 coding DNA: TGCGCCAGCAGCCAAGAGACAGACCCTAACTATGGCTACACCTTC. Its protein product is CASSQETDPNYGYTF.

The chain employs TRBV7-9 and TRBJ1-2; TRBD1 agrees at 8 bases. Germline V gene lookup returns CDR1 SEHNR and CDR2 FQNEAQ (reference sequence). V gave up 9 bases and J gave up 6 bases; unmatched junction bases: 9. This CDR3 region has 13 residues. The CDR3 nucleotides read TGTGCCAGTGACAGGGGAGATCTCCATGGCTACACCTTC. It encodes CASDRGDLHGYTF.

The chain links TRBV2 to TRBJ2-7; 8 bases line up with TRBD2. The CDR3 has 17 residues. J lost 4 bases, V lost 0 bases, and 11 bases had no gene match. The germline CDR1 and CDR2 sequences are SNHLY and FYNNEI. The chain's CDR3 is CASSEALLGTREYEQYF. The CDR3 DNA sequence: TGTGCCAGCAGTGAAGCGCTTTTGGGGACTAGGGAGTACGAGCAGTACTTC.

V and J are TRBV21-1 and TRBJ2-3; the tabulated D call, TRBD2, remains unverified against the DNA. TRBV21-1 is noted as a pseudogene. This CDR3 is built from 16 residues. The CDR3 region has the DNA TGTGCCAGCAGCAAATCAGCACTAGCGCTGACAGATACGCAGTATTTT. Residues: CASSKSALALTDTQYF.

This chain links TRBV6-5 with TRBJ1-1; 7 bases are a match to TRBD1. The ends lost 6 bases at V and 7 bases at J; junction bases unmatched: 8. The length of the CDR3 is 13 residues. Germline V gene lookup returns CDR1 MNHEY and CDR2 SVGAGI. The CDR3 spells CASRQGTADEAFF. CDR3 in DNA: TGTGCCAGCAGGCAAGGGACAGCCGATGAAGCTTTCTTT.

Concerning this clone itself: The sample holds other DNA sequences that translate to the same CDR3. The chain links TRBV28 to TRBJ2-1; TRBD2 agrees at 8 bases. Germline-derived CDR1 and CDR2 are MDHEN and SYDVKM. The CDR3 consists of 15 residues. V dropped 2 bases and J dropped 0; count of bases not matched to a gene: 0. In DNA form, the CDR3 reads TGTGCCAGCAGTTTAGCGGGAGGCTCCTACAATGAGCAGTTCTTC. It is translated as CASSLAGGSYNEQFF.